This TCR beta chain was observed in a study of T-cell reconstitution after alpha-beta-depleted transplantation in children. General observations from the study: From newly produced T cells came most of the T-cell counts and diversity one year after transplant.

A TCRbeta library incorporating unique molecular identifiers was prepared. One entry per CDR3 protein, called by TCRdb with MiXCR from the PCR reads. The table lists around 700,000 distinct CDR3 sequences, 10% to 15% of them singletons. This clonotype showed up many times. The antigen remains undetermined. The sequence was obtained from a girl aged 2 to 10 with congenital amegakaryocytic thrombocytopenia, due to receive a stem cell transplant. The sample was PBMCs, taken before TCRalphabeta/CD19-depleted stem cell transplant.

In DNA form, the CDR3 reads TGTGCCACCAGCACCAGGACTAGCGGGAGCGAGCAGTACTTC. It translates to CATSTRTSGSEQYF. The rearrangement links TRBV15 to TRBJ2-7, with 13 nucleotides matching TRBD2. V lost 4 bases and J lost 6; bases outside the gene matches: 3. The CDR3 runs to 14 residues. Per germline, CDR1 LNHNV and CDR2 YYDKDF (reference sequence).